One T cell receptor beta chain is described in this entry. This specimen comes from a study of cytomegalovirus exposure and HLA in healthy donors. The table came from immunoSEQ multiplex PCR; TCRdb's copy has only in-frame clones and leaves some out. Among more than 110,000 clones, 85% to 90% were seen once, and the ten largest hold less than 3.5%. The germline gives CDR1 MNHEY, CDR2 SMNVEV (reference sequence). V lost 6 bases to trimming and J lost 5 bases, with 16 bases between them. The CDR3 runs to 15 residues. The clonotype originates from a man aged 18-30 years in good health and CMV-seronegative. The sequencing input was PBMCs. The gene calls are TRBV27 and TRBJ2-2, with a tentative D call TRBD2 (6 bases). The CDR3 protein is CASSPGTGVTGELFF. In DNA, the CDR3 is TGTGCCAGCAGCCCCGGGACTGGAGTTACCGGGGAGCTGTTTTTT.